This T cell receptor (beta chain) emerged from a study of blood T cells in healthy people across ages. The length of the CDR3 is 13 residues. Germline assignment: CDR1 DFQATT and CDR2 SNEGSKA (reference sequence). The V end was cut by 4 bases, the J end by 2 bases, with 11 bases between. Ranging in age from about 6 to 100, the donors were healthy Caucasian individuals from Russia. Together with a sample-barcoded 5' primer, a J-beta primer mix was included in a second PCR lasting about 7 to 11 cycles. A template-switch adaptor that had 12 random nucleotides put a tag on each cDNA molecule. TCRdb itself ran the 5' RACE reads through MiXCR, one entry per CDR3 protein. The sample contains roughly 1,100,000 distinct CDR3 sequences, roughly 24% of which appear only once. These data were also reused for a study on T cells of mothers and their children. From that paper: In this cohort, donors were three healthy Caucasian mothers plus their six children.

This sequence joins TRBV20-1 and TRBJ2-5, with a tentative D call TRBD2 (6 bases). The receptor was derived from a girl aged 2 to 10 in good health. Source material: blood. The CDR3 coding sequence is TGCAGTGCTATTAGGGACTTACAAGAGACCCAGTACTTC. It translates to CSAIRDLQETQYF.